These T cell receptor beta chains were read from a single sample in a study of blood T cells in healthy people across ages. TCRdb called the 5' RACE reads again in MiXCR, with one record for every CDR3 protein. This table has about 620,000 distinct CDR3 sequences, under 25% appearing once. The sequenced sample consisted of blood. These receptors came from a man aged 65 to 79 in good health. CDR3s include the opening cysteine and the closing phenylalanine or tryptophan. D genes are given only for firm matches. The listing skips clone size in some rows; elsewhere it reads once, few, many or a size class.

cdr3_length	j_call	v_call	d_call	clone_size	cdr3_nt	cdr3_aa
11	TRBJ2-7	TRBV6-1	-	few	TGTGCCAGCAGTGAAGCGCTGGCTCCGTACTTC	CASSEALAPYF
13	TRBJ1-2	TRBV20-1	-	-	TGCAGTGCTAGAGATGCGGATAACTATGGCTACACCTTC	CSARDADNYGYTF
12	TRBJ2-5	TRBV20-1	-	-	TGCAGTGCTCAGGACACCCAAGAGACCCAGTACTTC	CSAQDTQETQYF
17	TRBJ2-1	TRBV20-1	-	-	TGCAGTGCTAGAGACCATCCTGGGAGGTGGCCTTTAAATGAGCAGTTCTTC	CSARDHPGRWPLNEQFF
15	TRBJ2-1	TRBV12-3/TRBV12-4	-	-	TGTGCCAGCAGTTTACCAGAGTTCGGATACAATGAGCAGTTCTTC	CASSLPEFGYNEQFF
13	TRBJ1-1	TRBV12-3/TRBV12-4	-	-	TGTGCCAGCAGCCGAGACGGGCGGGGTGAAGCTTTCTTT	CASSRDGRGEAFF
15	TRBJ1-5	TRBV7-2	TRBD1	-	TGTGCCAGCAGCTCTCGACAGGGGGGGGATCAGCCCCAGCATTTT	CASSSRQGGDQPQHF
17	TRBJ1-1	TRBV7-8	TRBD1	-	TGTGCCAGCAGCTTAGTCGGGGTCCCAGGGGGCAAGGATGAAGCTTTCTTT	CASSLVGVPGGKDEAFF
13	TRBJ2-5	TRBV5-1	-	-	TGCGCCAGCACCAAGGACAACCAAGAGACCCAGTACTTC	CASTKDNQETQYF
15	TRBJ2-1	TRBV11-1	-	few	TGTGCCAGCAGCCCCTCTAGAAGGGTCTACAATGAGCAGTTCTTC	CASSPSRRVYNEQFF
14	TRBJ1-5	TRBV13	TRBD1	once	TGTGCCAGCAGCCGGACAGGATCCAATCAGCCCCAGCATTTT	CASSRTGSNQPQHF
11	TRBJ1-1	TRBV12-3/TRBV12-4	-	few	TGTGCCAGCAGACGAAACGATAAAGCTTTCTTT	CASRRNDKAFF
15	TRBJ2-3	TRBV18	-	few	TGTGCCAGCTCATCCCCCACAGGCGGCACAGATACGCAGTATTTT	CASSSPTGGTDTQYF
16	TRBJ2-5	TRBV3-1	-	-	TGTGCCAGCAGCCAAGCTTCGGTGGCGGGACGGGGGACCCAGTACTTC	CASSQASVAGRGTQYF
15	TRBJ2-2	TRBV2	TRBD1	few	TGTGCCAGCAGGATGGGACAGGGGTCCACCGGGGAGCTGTTTTTT	CASRMGQGSTGELFF
14	TRBJ2-5	TRBV3-1	TRBD2	few	TGTGCCAGCAGCCAAGAGGGTCTAGCGGAGTCCAAGTACTTC	CASSQEGLAESKYF
14	TRBJ2-1	TRBV25-1	-	many	TGTGCCAGCAGTGCAGGGACCCTGAAGGTTGAGCAGTTCTTC	CASSAGTLKVEQFF
17	TRBJ2-1	TRBV5-1	TRBD2	-	TGCGCCAGCAGCTTGGACCCAGGGGCAGGTAGCGGGAGTGCCCAGTTCTTC	CASSLDPGAGSGSAQFF
14	TRBJ2-7	TRBV28	TRBD1	few	TGTGCCAGCAGTTTAGTGGGACAGTACTACGAGCAGTACTTC	CASSLVGQYYEQYF
18	TRBJ2-3	TRBV18	TRBD1	-	TGTGCCAGCTCACCCATTCTAGCCGGGACAGAGCCTATGGATACGCAGTATTTT	CASSPILAGTEPMDTQYF
14	TRBJ2-5	TRBV5-5	TRBD1	few	TGTGCCAGCAGCTACTCCAGGGGGAGCGAGACCCAGTACTTC	CASSYSRGSETQYF
13	TRBJ2-7	TRBV5-1	-	few	TGCGCCAGCAGCGATGGCAGGGCCCACGAGCAGTACTTC	CASSDGRAHEQYF
16	TRBJ2-5	TRBV20-1	TRBD2	-	TGCAGTGCCCCTGGAGGAGGACTAGCACAGTCCGAGACCCAGTACTTC	CSAPGGGLAQSETQYF
13	TRBJ1-1	TRBV7-2	-	-	TGTGCCAGCAGGCGGACTTCCGGCACTGAAGCTTTCTTT	CASRRTSGTEAFF
15	TRBJ2-3	TRBV14	-	few	TGTGCCAGCAGCCAAATTTATGACCCAGCAGATACGCAGTATTTT	CASSQIYDPADTQYF
14	TRBJ2-1	TRBV5-1	TRBD2	few	TGCGCCAGCAGCTTGGATCAGGGAGGGGATGAGCAGTTCTTC	CASSLDQGGDEQFF
12	TRBJ1-2	TRBV20-1	-	few	TGCAGTGCTAGGGGGCGCGACTATGGCTACACCTTC	CSARGRDYGYTF
17	TRBJ2-3	TRBV20-1	TRBD2	few	TGCAGCGATTTACTGAGGACTAGCGGGAGGGACAGAGATACGCAGTATTTT	CSDLLRTSGRDRDTQYF
15	TRBJ2-7	TRBV2	TRBD1	few	TGTGCCAGCAGTGAGTACAGGGGGCGGACCTACGAGCAGTACTTC	CASSEYRGRTYEQYF
15	TRBJ2-3	TRBV20-1	-	-	TGCAGTGCTAGAGACGAAGGGACTAGCACAGATACGCAGTATTTT	CSARDEGTSTDTQYF
15	TRBJ2-1	TRBV10-3	-	many	TGTGCCATCAGTGAGTCTCCAGCTCCCTACAATGAGCAGTTCTTC	CAISESPAPYNEQFF
14	TRBJ1-1	TRBV12-3/TRBV12-4	-	-	TGTGCCAGCAGTTTTGAGGGGGGGGGAACTGAAGCTTTCTTT	CASSFEGGGTEAFF
15	TRBJ2-1	TRBV15	-	few	TGTGCCACCAGCAGAGATGGCCTCAGGAGCGAGGAGCAGTTCTTC	CATSRDGLRSEEQFF
12	TRBJ2-7	TRBV29-1	-	-	TGCAGCGTTAGGGCCGACTCCTACGAGCAGTACTTC	CSVRADSYEQYF
15	TRBJ1-4	TRBV6-5	TRBD1	once	TGTACCAGCAGTTACCGGGACAGGCCTAATGAAAAACTGTTTTTT	CTSSYRDRPNEKLFF
15	TRBJ1-2	TRBV12-3/TRBV12-4	TRBD1	-	TGTGCCAGCAGTCCCACGGCGACAGGGGTTCATGGCTACACCTTC	CASSPTATGVHGYTF
10	TRBJ2-1	TRBV7-9	-	many	TGTGCCAGCAGCTTATATGAGCAGTTCTTC	CASSLYEQFF
14	TRBJ2-5	TRBV20-1	TRBD2	-	TGCAGTGCAAATAGCGGGAGTGCCCCAGAGACCCAGTACTTC	CSANSGSAPETQYF
15	TRBJ2-5	TRBV4-3	TRBD2	few	TGCGCCAGCAGCCAAAGCCCTAGCGGGAGCGAGACCCAGTACTTC	CASSQSPSGSETQYF
16	TRBJ1-5	TRBV5-1	TRBD1	once	TGCGCCAGCAGCATAGGGACAGGCAATAGCAATCAGCCCCAGCATTTT	CASSIGTGNSNQPQHF
15	TRBJ1-1	TRBV5-1	-	few	TGCGCCAGCAGCTCGGACAGACCCATGAACACTGAAGCTTTCTTT	CASSSDRPMNTEAFF
14	TRBJ2-5	TRBV5-1	TRBD1	many	TGCGCCAGCAGCATAAGACAGGGACAAGAGACCCAGTACTTC	CASSIRQGQETQYF
15	TRBJ2-2	TRBV7-2	-	-	TGTGCCAGCAGCTTAAATTCCGGGACCACCGGGGAGCTGTTTTTT	CASSLNSGTTGELFF
15	TRBJ2-2	TRBV7-2	TRBD2	-	TGTGCCAGCAGCGTCTCTAGCGGGAAATCCGGGGAGCTGTTTTTT	CASSVSSGKSGELFF
14	TRBJ2-5	TRBV29-1	-	many	TGCAGCGCCTGTCCTCGGTTAAAGCAAGAGACCCAGTACTTC	CSACPRLKQETQYF
14	TRBJ2-1	TRBV29-1	-	few	TGCAGCCCCCCCTTGATGGATTACTACAATGAGCAGTTCTTC	CSPPLMDYYNEQFF